This entry lists 21 T cell receptor beta chains sequenced from one sample in a study of cytomegalovirus exposure and HLA in healthy donors. A multiplex PCR was run with 60 Vbeta primers and 13 Jbeta primers. Data came from immunoSEQ multiplex PCR; TCRdb stores just in-frame clones and leaves some out. Of about 150,000 clones in the sample, 75% to 80% were seen once. Sequenced sample: PBMCs. These TCRs come from a male donor in good health and CMV-seronegative.

V is TRBV30 and J is TRBJ1-1; no clear D. The CDR3 extends over 14 amino acids. Germline-derived CDR1 and CDR2 are GTSNPN and SVGIG (reference sequence). V lost 5 bases, J lost 6 bases, and 19 bases lay in between. CDR3 sequence reads: CAWRTTGSGAEAFF. CDR3 sequence (DNA): TGTGCCTGGCGAACCACCGGCAGCGGGGCTGAAGCTTTCTTT. The variable domain in full, with the rest retrieved from reference TRBV30 and TRBJ1-1, is SQTIHQWPATLVQPVGSPLSLECTVEGTSNPNLYWYRQAAGRGLQLLFYSVGIGQISSEVPQNLSASRPQDRQFILSSKKLLLSDSGFYLCAWRTTGSGAEAFFGQGTRLTVV.

This clone was seen once. This rearrangement joins TRBV7-6 to TRBJ2-5; perhaps TRBD2 as D (6 bases). The CDR3 is made up of 15 amino acids. V dropped 6 bases and J dropped 1 base, with 15 bases sitting between them. Germline loops: CDR1 SGHVS, CDR2 FNYEAQ. The CDR3 DNA sequence: TGTGCCAGCAGGGGGGGATGGGGTCGCCAAGAGACCCAGTACTTC. It yields the protein CASRGGWGRQETQYF.

The rearrangement uses TRBV5-1 and TRBJ2-1; 10 positions match TRBD2. The germline CDR1 and CDR2 sequences are SGHRS and YFSETQ. The CDR3 consists of 15 residues. V gave up 0 bases and J gave up 6 bases; unmatched junction bases: 3. DNA of the CDR3: TGCGCCAGCAGCTTGGCCCTAGCGGGAGCCAATGAGCAGTTCTTC. It translates to CASSLALAGANEQFF.

This chain connects TRBV7-2 to TRBJ1-2; 8 nucleotides line up with TRBD1. Germline V gene data show CDR1 as SGHTA and CDR2 as FQGNSA. The CDR3 extends over 14 amino acids. The trim removed 3 bases at V and 4 bases at J, leaving 4 bases unmatched. The CDR3 DNA sequence: TGTGCCAGCAGCTTCGACAGGGGCCCCTATGGCTACACCTTC. Amino acid sequence: CASSFDRGPYGYTF.

The V and J genes are TRBV5-1 and TRBJ1-2; TRBD1 agrees at 10 bases. This CDR3 is built from 17 residues. Unmatched junction bases numbered 9, after V lost 4 bases and J lost 0 bases. CDR1 is SGHRS, CDR2 YFSETQ, per germline. The CDR3 spells CASSPVPGQGTNYGYTF. CDR3 nucleotides: TGCGCCAGCAGCCCAGTCCCGGGACAGGGGACTAACTATGGCTACACCTTC.

The chain is built from TRBV5-1 and TRBJ1-4; 7 positions match TRBD1. CDR3 length: 14 amino acids. Germline V gene data show CDR1 as SGHRS and CDR2 as YFSETQ. V was clipped by 2 bases and J by 8 bases; unmatched bases: 6. The CDR3 bases are TGCGCCAGCAGCTTCGGACAGGTGCAGGAAAAACTGTTTTTT. Protein: CASSFGQVQEKLFF.

CDR3 in DNA: TGTGCCAGCAGCCCCGGGGGGACCTACGAGCAGTACTTC. It yields the protein CASSPGGTYEQYF. This chain links TRBV7-7 with TRBJ2-7; 7 positions agree with TRBD2. J gave up 2 bases and V 5 bases, and 3 bases lay outside the gene matches. Germline V gene data show CDR1 as SSHAT and CDR2 as FNYEAQ (reference sequence). The CDR3 has 13 amino acids.

As for this clone: Other DNA sequences in this specimen translate into the identical CDR3. V and J are TRBV9 and TRBJ2-7, with 11 positions matching TRBD1. The CDR3 is made up of 15 amino acids. The germline V gene encodes CDR1 SGDLS and CDR2 YYNGEE. The ends lost 0 bases at V and 3 bases at J; junction bases unmatched: 2. CDR3 DNA: TGTGCCAGCAGCGTAGCCGGGACAGGGGGCTACGAGCAGTACTTC. Encoded protein: CASSVAGTGGYEQYF.

This rearrangement joins TRBV7-2 to TRBJ2-3, with D hard to call. The CDR3 totals 14 residues. V dropped 2 bases and J dropped 1 base, with 7 bases sitting between them. The V gene's germline CDR1 is SGHTA and CDR2 FQGNSA. The CDR3 DNA reads as TGTGCCAGCAGCTTATCGTTCGGCACAGATACGCAGTATTTT. It is translated as CASSLSFGTDTQYF. Together with reference TRBV7-2 and TRBJ2-3, the CDR3 gives the full variable domain: GAGVSQSPSNKVTEKGKDVELRCDPISGHTALYWYRQSLGQGLEFLIYFQGNSAPDKSGLPSDRFSAERTGGSVSTLTIQRTQQEDSAVYLCASSLSFGTDTQYFGPGTRLTVL.

This chain connects TRBV9 to TRBJ1-3, with TRBD1 identical over 7 bases. The CDR3 length is 14 residues. Germline V gives CDR1 SGDLS, CDR2 YYNGEE. The ends lost 3 bases at V and 3 bases at J; junction bases unmatched: 3. The CDR3 nucleotides are TGTGCCAGCAGCGACACAGGGGTTGGAAACACCATATATTTT. It encodes CASSDTGVGNTIYF.

The CDR3 DNA reads as TGTGCCAGCAGCCACAGGGGGGTTGGTGGGGCCAACGTCCTGACTTTC. It specifies CASSHRGVGGANVLTF. V is TRBV14 and J is TRBJ2-6; TRBD1 might be the D (7 bases). The CDR3 loop spans 16 amino acids. The V gene lost 3 bases and the J gene lost 3 bases, with 12 bases spanning the gap. The V gene's germline CDR1 is SGHDN and CDR2 FVKESK.

The rearrangement links TRBV9 to TRBJ1-4; D perhaps matches TRBD1 (5 bases). The germline CDR1 and CDR2 sequences are SGDLS and YYNGEE. There are 14 residues in the CDR3. Trimming shortened V by 7 bases and J by 3 bases, and 13 bases separated the two germline ends. Here the CDR3 DNA reads TGTGCCAGCGGTAGGGACTCCCCTAATGAAAAACTGTTTTTT. Residues: CASGRDSPNEKLFF.

The V and J genes are TRBV5-1 and TRBJ1-1; 8 bases are a match to TRBD1. V lost 4 bases and J lost 0; bases outside the gene matches: 8. Per germline, CDR1 SGHRS and CDR2 YFSETQ. The CDR3 length is 16 residues. Here the CDR3 reads CASSPTGVALNTEAFF. The CDR3 DNA sequence: TGCGCCAGCAGCCCGACAGGGGTGGCCTTGAACACTGAAGCTTTCTTT.

The chain uses TRBV5-8 and TRBJ2-3; the match to TRBD1 covers 7 bases. V shed 3 bases and J 2 bases; nucleotides not matched to a gene: 15. The CDR3 length is 18 residues. Germline assignment: CDR1 SGHTS and CDR2 YDEGEE. CDR3 DNA sequence: TGTGCCAGCAGCTACCAATTATGGACAGGCCCCAACACAGATACGCAGTATTTT. Amino acids: CASSYQLWTGPNTDTQYF.

This clone was seen more than once but under ten times. The V gene is TRBV5-6, the J gene TRBJ1-1; 7 nucleotides line up with TRBD1. Germline V gene sequence: CDR1 SGHDT, CDR2 YYEEEE. Trimming took 3 bases from V and 5 from J; bases not matched to a gene: 10. The CDR3 is 15 residues long. The CDR3 reads CASSSPLTGPTEAFF. CDR3 bases: TGTGCCAGCAGCTCCCCTTTGACAGGGCCGACTGAAGCTTTCTTT.

V and J are TRBV27 and TRBJ1-4, with a tentative D call TRBD1 (6 bases). V was cut by 2 bases and J by 11 bases, with 21 bases left in between. The V gene's germline CDR1 is MNHEY and CDR2 SMNVEV (reference sequence). The CDR3 loop spans 16 amino acids. The CDR3 region is CASSLEAGVPRIKLFF. The CDR3 DNA reads TGTGCCAGCAGTTTAGAGGCAGGGGTCCCTCGAATCAAACTGTTTTTT.

The chain employs TRBV30 and TRBJ2-7; 9 bases line up with TRBD1. J was trimmed by 2 bases and V by 2 bases; bases with no gene match: 4. CDR1 and CDR2 from the germline V gene are GTSNPN and SVGIG (reference sequence). The CDR3 totals 14 residues. The CDR3 here is CAWSLTGGPYEQYF. In nucleotides, the CDR3 is TGTGCCTGGAGTTTGACAGGGGGACCCTACGAGCAGTACTTC. Full variable domain (rest looked up from reference TRBV30 and TRBJ2-7): SQTIHQWPATLVQPVGSPLSLECTVEGTSNPNLYWYRQAAGRGLQLLFYSVGIGQISSEVPQNLSASRPQDRQFILSSKKLLLSDSGFYLCAWSLTGGPYEQYFGPGTRLTVT.

V usage is TRBV19 and J usage is TRBJ1-2; no clear D gene. The CDR3 is made up of 13 amino acids. Germline values: CDR1 LNHDA, CDR2 SQIVND (reference sequence). V lost 6 bases and J 4 bases, leaving 12 bases between the germline ends. CDR3 region: CASRITDVYGYTF. The DNA of the CDR3 is TGTGCCAGTAGGATAACAGACGTCTATGGCTACACCTTC.

The chain has TRBV11-3 and TRBJ1-1, with 7 positions matching TRBD1. Germline assignment: CDR1 SGHNT and CDR2 YENEEA. Trimming cost V 5 bases and J 1 base; bases outside gene matches: 10. The CDR3 has 16 residues. CDR3 loop: CASSHFYRGGNTEAFF. The CDR3, as DNA: TGTGCCAGCAGCCACTTTTACAGGGGAGGGAACACTGAAGCTTTCTTT. The whole variable domain, filled in from reference TRBV11-3 and TRBJ1-1, reads EAGVVQSPRYKIIEKKQPVAFWCNPISGHNTLYWYLQNLGQGPELLIRYENEEAVDDSQLPKDRFSAERLKGVDSTLKIQPAELGDSAVYLCASSHFYRGGNTEAFFGQGTRLTVV.

V usage is TRBV9 and J usage is TRBJ1-6; D is ambiguous. The CDR3 consists of 15 residues. The V gene's germline CDR1 is SGDLS and CDR2 YYNGEE. The V end was cut by 0 bases, the J end by 9 bases, with 13 bases between. The CDR3 is CASSVAPAPGSPLHF. The CDR3 DNA reads as TGTGCCAGCAGCGTAGCCCCAGCCCCGGGTTCACCCCTCCACTTT.

This chain connects TRBV30 to TRBJ1-2, with TRBD1 matching 8 bases. Germline V gene data show CDR1 as GTSNPN and CDR2 as SVGIG (reference sequence). The J segment lost 3 bases and the V segment lost 0 bases, leaving 15 bases of the junction unmatched. The CDR3 sequence is 18 residues long. CDR3 amino acids: CAWSVLGAQGARDYGYTF. The CDR3 coding sequence is TGTGCCTGGAGTGTACTTGGGGCCCAGGGGGCGCGGGACTATGGCTACACCTTC. The entire variable domain, with the rest obtained from reference TRBV30 and TRBJ1-2, is as follows: SQTIHQWPATLVQPVGSPLSLECTVEGTSNPNLYWYRQAAGRGLQLLFYSVGIGQISSEVPQNLSASRPQDRQFILSSKKLLLSDSGFYLCAWSVLGAQGARDYGYTFGSGTRLTVV.